This T cell receptor (beta chain) was recovered during a study of siplizumab effects on memory and regulatory T cells. Sequencing used immunoSEQ multiplex PCR; TCRdb keeps in-frame clones, though not all of them. The sample lists some 100,000 clones, under 95% seen once, with over 5.5% in the top ten. Germline values: CDR1 SGHNT, CDR2 YENEEA. The CDR3 has 15 amino acids. V was shortened by 0 bases and J by 3 bases, with 10 bases between the two germline ends. General study points: Confirmation was lacking for the suppressive function of proliferating Tregs derived from siplizumab cultures. The Treg-derived share of mappable alloreactive CD4+ clones averaged roughly 64% with siplizumab and approximately 30% in controls.

A note on this clone: Its antigen is as yet unknown.

Sequenced sample: CD8+ T cells sorted from blood. This chain connects TRBV11-3 to TRBJ2-3, with unresolved D. This receptor was taken from a human donor in good health. The CDR3 nucleotides are TGTGCCAGCAGCTTAGACGGAACAGATACAGATACGCAGTATTTT. Protein sequence: CASSLDGTDTDTQYF.